Presented here are 12 T cell receptor beta chains from one specimen sequenced in a study of TIL therapy for anti-PD-1-resistant metastatic lung cancer. Sample time point: pre-treatment sample, taken before nivolumab and TIL therapy. The libraries were made with immunoSEQ v3. The protocol was immunoSEQ multiplex PCR, while the TCRdb copy is restricted to in-frame clones and leaves out a portion. The data show 57,000 or so clones, about nine tenths seen once. This sample comprised blood, obtained at baseline. Receptor source: a person between 25 and 79 years old with non-small cell lung cancer.

The DNA for the CDR3 is TGTGCCAGCAGTGTTTTAACCGATACGCAGTATTTT. Translated: CASSVLTDTQYF. The rearrangement joins TRBV28 to TRBJ2-3; D is uncertain. This CDR3 comprises 12 residues. Germline V gene data show CDR1 as MDHEN and CDR2 as SYDVKM. Between the trimmed V and J ends, which lost 5 bases and 6 bases, there was a span of 9 bases.

The V gene is TRBV19, the J gene TRBJ1-5; 9 bases agree with TRBD1. CDR3 length equals 16 residues. Germline V gene data show CDR1 as LNHDA and CDR2 as SQIVND (reference sequence). Germline trimming cut 3 bases from V and 4 bases from J; bases unmatched to any gene: 7. CDR3 DNA: TGTGCCAGTAGTATCCGACAGGGGGATACTAATCAGCCCCAGCATTTT. Protein sequence: CASSIRQGDTNQPQHF.

The genes are TRBV6-5 and TRBJ2-7, with a tentative D call TRBD1 (6 bases). This CDR3 comprises 14 residues. Germline V lookup: CDR1 MNHEY, CDR2 SVGAGI. V was clipped by 4 bases and J by 3 bases, with 13 bases between them. CDR3 loop: CASSLQGYGYEQYF. CDR3 DNA sequence: TGTGCCAGCAGTTTACAGGGATATGGCTACGAGCAGTACTTC.

The chain recombines TRBV19 with TRBJ1-1; D possibly corresponds to TRBD1 (6 bases). The germline gives CDR1 LNHDA, CDR2 SQIVND (reference sequence). The CDR3 is 15 amino acids. V lost 6 bases and J lost 1, with 15 bases in between. The CDR3 reads CASRDGGAQNTEAFF. In nucleotides, the CDR3 is TGTGCCAGTAGGGACGGGGGGGCGCAGAACACTGAAGCTTTCTTT.

The chain employs TRBV5-1 and TRBJ1-4; D possibly corresponds to TRBD1 (6 bases). Trimming left V 1 base short and J 2 bases short, with 9 bases between. CDR1 is SGHRS and CDR2 is YFSETQ in the germline V gene. The CDR3 has 15 amino acids. CDR3 sequence: CASSLWGATNEKLFF. Written as DNA, the CDR3 is TGCGCCAGCAGCTTGTGGGGGGCCACTAATGAAAAACTGTTTTTT.

The J gene is TRBJ2-2, the V gene TRBV10-3, with TRBD1 identical over 8 bases. The CDR3 has 15 amino acids. Germline assignment: CDR1 ENHRY and CDR2 SYGVKD. V was clipped by 5 bases and J by 4 bases; unmatched bases: 6. CDR3 DNA: TGTGCCATCAGTTTAGGACAGGGTCTCACCGGGGAGCTGTTTTTT. Translated: CAISLGQGLTGELFF.

As regards this clone: Other DNA sequences within the sample encode an identical CDR3. The rearrangement joins TRBV6-5 to TRBJ2-3; D unresolved. Germline lookup yields CDR1 MNHEY and CDR2 SVGAGI. V gave up 2 bases and J gave up 2 bases, with 5 bases separating them. This CDR3 has 13 amino acids. CDR3 region: CASSYSSTDTQYF. In nucleotides, the CDR3 is TGTGCCAGCAGTTACAGCTCCACAGATACGCAGTATTTT.

CDR3 nucleotide sequence: TGTGCCAGCCCTGACAGGGGACGCGAGATCTATGGCTACACCTTC. Protein sequence: CASPDRGREIYGYTF. The chain is built from TRBV2 and TRBJ1-2; 8 nucleotides match TRBD1. Unmatched junction bases numbered 12, after V lost 8 bases and J lost 4 bases. The CDR3 runs to 15 residues. Germline CDR1 is SNHLY and CDR2 is FYNNEI.

V gene TRBV6-5 combines with J gene TRBJ2-5; D possibly uses TRBD1 or TRBD2 (5 bases each). The germline V gene has CDR1 MNHEY and CDR2 SVGAGI. CDR3 length: 13 residues. The V end lost 6 bases, the J end lost 4 bases, and 12 bases lay between the germline ends. The CDR3 here is CASSQGVSETQYF. CDR3 nucleotides: TGTGCCAGCAGCCAGGGAGTTTCAGAGACCCAGTACTTC.

The chain has TRBV5-5 and TRBJ2-7, with 11 nucleotides matching TRBD1. CDR1 and CDR2 from the germline V gene are SGHKS and YYEKEE (reference sequence). This CDR3 contains 14 residues. V dropped 3 bases and J dropped 7; count of bases not matched to a gene: 6. CDR3 in amino acids: CASSSDRGLREQYF. The CDR3 bases are TGTGCCAGCAGCTCGGACAGGGGGCTTCGGGAGCAGTACTTC.

This clone was counted between two and nine times. The rearrangement links TRBV14 to TRBJ2-1; D might be TRBD1 or TRBD2, each matching 5 bases. Trimming took off 3 bases at V and 7 bases at J, with 16 bases between the two ends. The CDR3 runs 15 residues. Germline loops: CDR1 SGHDN, CDR2 FVKESK. CDR3 amino acids: CASSHAGTYVNEQFF. In nucleotides, the CDR3 is TGTGCCAGCAGCCACGCCGGGACCTACGTGAATGAGCAGTTCTTC.

The chain joins TRBV18 to TRBJ2-3; no clear D gene. Per the germline V gene, CDR1 is KGHSH and CDR2 is LQKENI. V was clipped by 5 bases and J by 2 bases, with 5 bases between them. The length of the CDR3 is 12 residues. The CDR3 nucleotides are TGTGCCAGCTCAACAACCACAGATACGCAGTATTTT. Translation: CASSTTTDTQYF.